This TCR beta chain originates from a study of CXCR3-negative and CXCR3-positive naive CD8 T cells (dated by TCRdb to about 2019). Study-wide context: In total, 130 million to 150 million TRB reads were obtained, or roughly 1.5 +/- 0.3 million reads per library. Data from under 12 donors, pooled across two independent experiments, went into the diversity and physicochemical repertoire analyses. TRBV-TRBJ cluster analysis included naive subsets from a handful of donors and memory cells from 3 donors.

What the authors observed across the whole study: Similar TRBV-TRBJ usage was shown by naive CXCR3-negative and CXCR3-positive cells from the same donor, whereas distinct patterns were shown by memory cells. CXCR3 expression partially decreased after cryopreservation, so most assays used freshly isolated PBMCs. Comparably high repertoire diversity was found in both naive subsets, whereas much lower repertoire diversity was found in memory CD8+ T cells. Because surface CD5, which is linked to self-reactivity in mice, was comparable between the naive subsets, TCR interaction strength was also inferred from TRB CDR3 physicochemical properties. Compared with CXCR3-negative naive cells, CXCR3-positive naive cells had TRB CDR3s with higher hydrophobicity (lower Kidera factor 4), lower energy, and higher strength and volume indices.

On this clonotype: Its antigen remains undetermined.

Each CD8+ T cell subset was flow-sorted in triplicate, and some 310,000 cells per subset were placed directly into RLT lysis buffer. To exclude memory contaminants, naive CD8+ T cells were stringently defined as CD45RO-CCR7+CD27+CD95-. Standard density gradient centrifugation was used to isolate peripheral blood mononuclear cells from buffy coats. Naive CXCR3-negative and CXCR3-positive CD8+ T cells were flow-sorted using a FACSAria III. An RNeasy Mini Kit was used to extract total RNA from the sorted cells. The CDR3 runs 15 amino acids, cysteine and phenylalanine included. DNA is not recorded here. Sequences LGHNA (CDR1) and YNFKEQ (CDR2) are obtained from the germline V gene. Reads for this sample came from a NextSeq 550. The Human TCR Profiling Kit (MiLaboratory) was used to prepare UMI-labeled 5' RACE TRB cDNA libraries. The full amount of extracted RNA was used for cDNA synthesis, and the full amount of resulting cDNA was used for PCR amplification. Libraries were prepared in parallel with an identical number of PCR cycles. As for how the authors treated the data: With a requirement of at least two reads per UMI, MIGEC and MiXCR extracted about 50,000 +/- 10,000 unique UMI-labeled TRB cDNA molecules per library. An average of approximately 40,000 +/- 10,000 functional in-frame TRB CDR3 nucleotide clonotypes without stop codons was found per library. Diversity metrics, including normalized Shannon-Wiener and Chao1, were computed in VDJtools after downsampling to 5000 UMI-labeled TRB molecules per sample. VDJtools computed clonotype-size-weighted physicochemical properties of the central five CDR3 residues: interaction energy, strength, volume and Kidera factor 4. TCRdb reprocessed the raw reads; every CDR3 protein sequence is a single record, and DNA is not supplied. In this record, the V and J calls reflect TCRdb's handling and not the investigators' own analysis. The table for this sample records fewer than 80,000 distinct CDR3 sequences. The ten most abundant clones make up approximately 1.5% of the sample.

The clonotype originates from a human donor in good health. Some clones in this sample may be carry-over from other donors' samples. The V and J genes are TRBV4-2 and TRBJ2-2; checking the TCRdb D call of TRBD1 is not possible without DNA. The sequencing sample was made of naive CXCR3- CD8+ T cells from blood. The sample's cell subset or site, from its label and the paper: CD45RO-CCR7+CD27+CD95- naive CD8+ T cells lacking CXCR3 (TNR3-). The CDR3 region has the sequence CASRRGATGTGELFF.